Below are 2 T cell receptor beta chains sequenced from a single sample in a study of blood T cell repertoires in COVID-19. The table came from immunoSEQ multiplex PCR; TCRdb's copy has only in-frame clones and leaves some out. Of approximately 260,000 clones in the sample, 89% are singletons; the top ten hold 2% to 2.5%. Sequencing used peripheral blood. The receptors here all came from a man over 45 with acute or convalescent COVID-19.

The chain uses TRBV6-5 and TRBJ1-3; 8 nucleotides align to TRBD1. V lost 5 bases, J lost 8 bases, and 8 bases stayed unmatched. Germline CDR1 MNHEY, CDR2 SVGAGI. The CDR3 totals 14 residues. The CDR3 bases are TGTGCCAGCAGTCCGGACAGGGCGGGTCACACCATATATTTT. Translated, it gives CASSPDRAGHTIYF.

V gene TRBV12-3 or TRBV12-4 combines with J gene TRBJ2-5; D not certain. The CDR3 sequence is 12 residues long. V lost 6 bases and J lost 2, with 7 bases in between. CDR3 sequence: CASRSFQETQYF. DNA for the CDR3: TGTGCCAGCAGATCCTTTCAAGAGACCCAGTACTTC.